One and the same sample provided the 19 T cell receptor beta chains below, sequenced in a study of blood T cells in healthy people across ages (dated by TCRdb to 2013 to 2016). Libraries were constructed by 5' RACE. Sequencing was carried out with an Illumina HiSeq 2500. A second PCR of roughly 6 to 11 cycles was run with a J-beta primer mix and a sample-barcoded 5' primer. TCRdb trimmed the raw reads at Q25, called clones with MiXCR and kept productive beta chains. Rows are unified per CDR3 protein, each entry keeping the most common DNA and genes. This sample comprises more than 650,000 distinct CDR3 sequences, approximately 21% of them detected only once. The top ten hold around a fifth of the sample. Sequencing input: blood. These TCRs come from a man in his sixties or seventies in good health.

This sequence joins TRBV5-6 and TRBJ2-1; TRBD2 is a possible D gene (5 bases). The ends were cut back, 4 bases at V and 10 bases at J, with 9 bases in the middle. The CDR3 consists of 11 residues. Germline loops: CDR1 SGHDT, CDR2 YYEEEE. The CDR3 DNA reads TGTGCCAGCAGCCAACTAGACGAGCAGTTCTTC. It codes for CASSQLDEQFF.

Of note for this clonotype: A read error is possible here, since a much larger clone lies one base away. For the CDR3, the DNA is TGCAGCGTTGAGTCCGGGACTAATGAAAAACTGTTTTTT. Its translation: CSVESGTNEKLFF. This chain connects TRBV29-1 to TRBJ1-4; the D is unclear. The CDR3 totals 13 residues. Germline V lookup: CDR1 SQVTM, CDR2 ANQGSEA. The V and J ends lost 3 bases and 2 bases respectively, with 7 bases between them. The whole variable domain, remainder taken from reference TRBV29-1 and TRBJ1-4, is SAVISQKPSRDICQRGTSLTIQCQVDSQVTMMFWYRQQPGQSLTLIATANQGSEATYESGFVIDKFPISRPNLTFSTLTVSNMSPEDSSIYLCSVESGTNEKLFFGSGTQLSVL.

The table lists this clonotype with a few counts. At one end, the junction sequence differs from germline, possibly due to a read error. This sequence joins TRBV7-2 and TRBJ1-3; 8 bases agree with TRBD1. CDR1 is SGHTA and CDR2 is FQGNSA in the germline V gene. The CDR3 has 15 amino acids. CDR3 amino acids: CASSFQGAFGSTIYF. The CDR3 DNA follows: TGTGCCAGCAGCTTTCAGGGGGCGTTTGGAAGCACCATATATTTT.

This clonotype occurred a few times. This chain links TRBV20-1 with TRBJ2-3; maybe TRBD2 (6 bases). This CDR3 comprises 14 residues. The V gene's germline CDR1 is DFQATT and CDR2 SNEGSKA (reference sequence). Trimming pared 4 bases from V and 3 bases from J, leaving 14 bases between. For the CDR3, the DNA is TGCAGTGCTATCCCGGCAGGGAGGACAGATACGCAGTATTTT. It translates to CSAIPAGRTDTQYF.

The chain links TRBV20-1 to TRBJ2-3; 12 positions agree with TRBD2. The junction had 5 bases not matched to a gene; V was cut back by 5 bases and J by 2 bases. The CDR3 runs to 15 residues. Germline CDR1 and CDR2: DFQATT and SNEGSKA (reference sequence). CDR3 in amino acids: CSADGLAGNTDTQYF. CDR3 nucleotide sequence: TGCAGTGCTGACGGACTAGCGGGGAACACAGATACGCAGTATTTT.

The chain recombines TRBV7-8 with TRBJ2-3; D may be TRBD2 (7 bases). The germline gives CDR1 SGHVS, CDR2 FQNEAQ. The V end lost 3 bases, the J end lost 5 bases, and 12 bases lay between the germline ends. CDR3 length equals 14 residues. CDR3 in DNA: TGTGCCAGCAGCTTCCGGGGGGCAGAAGATACGCAGTATTTT. The encoded protein is CASSFRGAEDTQYF.

About this clonotype itself: An end of the junction differs from the germline gene, which may be a read error. The chain couples TRBV12-3 or TRBV12-4 to TRBJ2-7, with 9 bases lining up with TRBD2. The CDR3 has 13 amino acids. The CDR3 DNA is TGTGCCAACAGTTTGGGACTAGCCCTCTTAAGGTACTTC. Its translation is CANSLGLALLRYF.

This clonotype was seen at least ten times. This rearrangement joins TRBV11-2 to TRBJ2-1; the D is unclear. Trimming shortened V by 6 bases and J by 6 bases, and 12 bases separated the two germline ends. Germline-derived CDR1 and CDR2 are SGHAT and FQNNGV. The CDR3 loop spans 13 amino acids. The DNA of the CDR3 is TGTGCCAGCAGTCCCGGATTAACCAATGAGCAGTTCTTC. Protein product: CASSPGLTNEQFF. Based on the CDR3 plus reference TRBV11-2 and TRBJ2-1, the full variable domain is EAGVAQSPRYKIIEKRQSVAFWCNPISGHATLYWYQQILGQGPKLLIQFQNNGVVDDSQLPKDRFSAERLKGVDSTLKIQPAKLEDSAVYLCASSPGLTNEQFFGPGTRLTVL.

This sequence joins TRBV20-1 and TRBJ2-1, with TRBD2 identical over 12 bases. In germline, CDR1 is DFQATT, CDR2 SNEGSKA (reference sequence). CDR3 size: 16 residues. Losses at the gene ends were 6 bases for V and 3 bases for J; bases not matched to a gene: 9. CDR3 bases: TGCAGTGCAACCAGGACTAGCGGGGTTGGCTACAATGAGCAGTTCTTC. This gives the protein CSATRTSGVGYNEQFF.

This clonotype was picked up a small number of times. The chain uses TRBV7-9 and TRBJ1-1; D ambiguous. The CDR3 is 12 residues long. Germline CDR1 and CDR2: SEHNR and FQNEAQ (reference sequence). Trimming stripped 7 bases from V and 8 bases from J, with 14 bases between. The CDR3 spells CASTTLPAEAFF. DNA for the CDR3: TGTGCCAGCACCACCCTACCGGCGGAAGCTTTCTTT. The full variable domain, with the rest looked up from reference TRBV7-9 and TRBJ1-1, is DTGVSQNPRHKITKRGQNVTFRCDPISEHNRLYWYRQTLGQGPEFLTYFQNEAQLEKSRLLSDRFSAERPKGSFSTLEIQRTEQGDSAMYLCASTTLPAEAFFGQGTRLTVV.

Concerning this clonotype: The junction does not match germline at one end; this may be a read error. The chain joins TRBV7-2 to TRBJ2-7; TRBD1 might be the D (5 bases). The CDR3 is 15 residues long. The germline gives CDR1 SGHTA, CDR2 FQGNSA. In DNA form, the CDR3 reads TGCGCCAGCAGCTTAGGCAGGGATCCTTCCTACGAGCAGTACTTC. It codes for CASSLGRDPSYEQYF.

V gene TRBV5-1 combines with J gene TRBJ2-5; D is ambiguous. TRBJ2-7 explains the end of the DNA better; the J call may be wrong. Germline V gene lookup returns CDR1 SGHRS and CDR2 YFSETQ. The CDR3 loop spans 13 amino acids. The CDR3 DNA follows: TGCGCCAGCAGCGCAGGCGCGAACCACGAGCAGTACTTC. As protein: CASSAGANHEQYF.

The J gene is TRBJ2-1, the V gene TRBV14; 10 bases are a match to TRBD1. With V trimmed by 1 base and J by 10 bases, 7 bases remained unmatched. The CDR3 contains 15 residues. Germline assignment: CDR1 SGHDN and CDR2 FVKESK. As DNA, the CDR3 is TGTGCCAGCAGCCAAGTGTTGGGACAGGGGAAGGAGCAGTTCTTC. Translating it yields CASSQVLGQGKEQFF.

At least ten counts were recorded for this clonotype. This chain joins TRBV6-6 and TRBJ2-3, with no clear D. This CDR3 has 16 amino acids. Trimming left V 1 base short and J 6 bases short, with 17 bases between. Per germline, CDR1 MNHNY and CDR2 SVGAGI (reference sequence). CDR3: CASSYFLGSNFDTQYF. The CDR3 coding sequence is TGTGCCAGCAGTTACTTCCTGGGCTCCAATTTCGATACGCAGTATTTT.

A remark on this clonotype: At one end the junction does not follow the germline gene, possibly because of a read error. The chain links TRBV12-3 or TRBV12-4 to TRBJ2-1; perhaps TRBD2 as D (5 bases). The CDR3 consists of 15 residues. The CDR3 region is CASSLAGRAGNVQFF. CDR3 coding DNA: TGTGCCAGCAGTTTAGCCGGGCGGGCGGGCAATGTGCAGTTCTTC.

The CDR3 region has the DNA TGCGCCAGCAGCTCACCACCAGGACAGGGGGGGAGCACAGATACGCAGTATTTT. Protein sequence: CASSSPPGQGGSTDTQYF. The chain couples TRBV5-1 to TRBJ2-3, with TRBD1 matching 10 bases. The CDR3 consists of 18 residues. V shed 3 bases and J 0 bases; nucleotides not matched to a gene: 10. Germline CDR1 reads SGHRS; CDR2 reads YFSETQ. The complete variable domain, with remaining parts taken from reference TRBV5-1 and TRBJ2-3, reads KAGVTQTPRYLIKTRGQQVTLSCSPISGHRSVSWYQQTPGQGLQFLFEYFSETQRNKGNFPGRFSGRQFSNSRSEMNVSTLELGDSALYLCASSSPPGQGGSTDTQYFGPGTRLTVL.

This sequence joins TRBV2 and TRBJ2-7; D remains ambiguous. CDR1 and CDR2 from the germline V gene are SNHLY and FYNNEI. Trimming removed 2 bases at V and 4 bases at J, with 3 bases between. The CDR3 runs to 11 residues. The CDR3 DNA follows: TGTGCCAGCAGTGAACCATACGAGCAGTACTTC. Amino acid sequence: CASSEPYEQYF.

J is TRBJ2-1 and V is TRBV7-2, with D perhaps matching TRBD1 (6 bases). The DNA matches TRBJ2-5 better at its end, which makes the J call doubtful. Germline V gene lookup returns CDR1 SGHTA and CDR2 FQGNSA. This CDR3 spans 14 amino acids. The CDR3 region has the DNA TGTGCCAGCAGCTTAGGCAGGGGTTTCGAGACCCAGTACTTC. This gives the protein CASSLGRGFETQYF.

V and J are TRBV5-4 and TRBJ2-3, with 14 bases lining up with TRBD2. This CDR3 region has 16 residues. The junction had 8 bases not matched to a gene; V was cut back by 5 bases and J by 6 bases. CDR1 and CDR2 from the germline V gene are SGHNT and YYREEE (reference sequence). Written as DNA, the CDR3 is TGTGCCAGCAGGTTAGGGACTAGCGGGAGAGGTGATACGCAGTATTTT. Its protein product is CASRLGTSGRGDTQYF.